Below are 16 T cell receptor beta chains sequenced from a single sample in a study of glioma-infiltrating T cells after dendritic cell vaccination. Regarding time point: after dendritic cell vaccination, including at tumor progression/relapse. Only in-frame clones appear in the TCRdb table, and some are missing; sequencing was by immunoSEQ multiplex PCR. The table includes 90,000 or so clones, 80% to 90% detected once. The specimen comprised blood, sampled after dendritic cell vaccination. The receptors were sampled from a human donor with glioblastoma.

This clone was seen a handful of times. The V and J genes are TRBV29-1 and TRBJ1-5; tentative D call: TRBD1 (6 bases). Germline V gives CDR1 SQVTM, CDR2 ANQGSEA. The V end was cut by 4 bases, the J end by 3 bases, with 10 bases between. The CDR3 runs to 13 residues. CDR3 amino acids: CSVADSYNQPQHF. The CDR3 DNA reads TGCAGCGTTGCGGACAGTTACAATCAGCCCCAGCATTTT. The whole variable domain, remainder taken from reference TRBV29-1 and TRBJ1-5, is SAVISQKPSRDICQRGTSLTIQCQVDSQVTMMFWYRQQPGQSLTLIATANQGSEATYESGFVIDKFPISRPNLTFSTLTVSNMSPEDSSIYLCSVADSYNQPQHFGDGTRLSIL.

The chain employs TRBV30 and TRBJ1-2, with a possible D match to TRBD1 (5 bases). The germline CDR1 and CDR2 sequences are GTSNPN and SVGIG (reference sequence). The length of the CDR3 is 15 residues. Trimming pared 4 bases from V and 7 bases from J, leaving 22 bases between. CDR3 coding DNA: TGTGCCTGGATCCTAAGTGGGGCAGGAGTTCGTGGCTACACCTTC. Amino acid sequence: CAWILSGAGVRGYTF.

The chain joins TRBV6-1 to TRBJ1-2, with TRBD1 matching over 7 bases. The CDR3 sequence is 17 residues long. The V segment lost 2 bases and the J segment 1 base; nucleotides outside the gene matches: 10. Germline CDR1 MNHNS, CDR2 SASEGT. The CDR3 sequence is CASSEMAGGSFNYGYTF. The CDR3 DNA reads TGTGCCAGCAGTGAAATGGCAGGGGGGTCATTTAACTATGGCTACACCTTC.

The chain links TRBV28 to TRBJ2-2; 7 nucleotides match TRBD1. The CDR3 is 15 amino acids. Per germline, CDR1 MDHEN and CDR2 SYDVKM. J gave up 1 base and V 6 bases, and 5 bases lay outside the gene matches. CDR3 sequence reads: CASRPDRMNTGELFF. Here the CDR3 DNA reads TGTGCCAGCAGACCGGACAGGATGAACACCGGGGAGCTGTTTTTT.

The chain has TRBV5-5 and TRBJ2-5; TRBD1 matches 7 bases. Germline loops: CDR1 SGHKS, CDR2 YYEKEE (reference sequence). There are 14 residues in the CDR3. The trim removed 5 bases at V and 5 bases at J, leaving 9 bases unmatched. DNA for the CDR3: TGTGCCAGCAGGAACAGGGGTGCCGGGGAGACCCAGTACTTC. Its translation is CASRNRGAGETQYF.

The chain links TRBV7-6 to TRBJ2-6; tentative D call: TRBD2 (7 bases). V was pared by 1 base and J by 0 bases, with 13 bases between. This CDR3 spans 18 amino acids. The germline V gene has CDR1 SGHVS and CDR2 FNYEAQ. CDR3 protein: CASSLEGGSLSGANVLTF. As DNA, the CDR3 is TGTGCCAGCAGCTTAGAGGGGGGGTCCCTCTCTGGGGCCAACGTCCTGACTTTC.

This clone was seen more than once but under ten times. The chain links TRBV6-1 to TRBJ1-1; 7 bases match TRBD1. CDR3 length: 13 residues. Unmatched junction bases numbered 12, after V lost 6 bases and J lost 11 bases. Germline V CDR1 and CDR2: MNHNS, SASEGT. For the CDR3, the DNA is TGTGCCAGCAGGGGAACAGGGGCCCCGGCGGCTTTCTTT. This codes for CASRGTGAPAAFF.

V gene TRBV18 combines with J gene TRBJ2-1, with a tentative D call TRBD2 (6 bases). Trimming shortened V by 0 bases and J by 0 bases, and 27 bases separated the two germline ends. Germline V lookup: CDR1 KGHSH, CDR2 LQKENI. CDR3 length equals 22 residues. CDR3 region: CASSPPTGPGTWAKSSYNEQFF. The CDR3 DNA is TGTGCCAGCTCACCACCCACAGGCCCCGGGACTTGGGCCAAAAGCTCCTACAATGAGCAGTTCTTC. Looking up the rest from reference TRBV18 and TRBJ2-1 gives the full variable domain: NAGVMQNPRHLVRRRGQEARLRCSPMKGHSHVYWYRQLPEEGLKFMVYLQKENIIDESGMPKERFSAEFPKEGPSILRIQQVVRGDSAAYFCASSPPTGPGTWAKSSYNEQFFGPGTRLTVL.

This clone came up a few times. This rearrangement joins TRBV5-1 to TRBJ2-2; TRBD2 agrees at 11 bases. CDR1 and CDR2 (germline): SGHRS, YFSETQ. The CDR3 totals 16 residues. V was clipped by 0 bases and J by 8 bases; unmatched bases: 6. CDR3 amino acids: CASSLELAGDGGELFF. In nucleotides, the CDR3 is TGCGCCAGCAGCTTGGAACTAGCGGGAGATGGAGGGGAGCTGTTTTTT.

By share, this clone counts as medium-sized. V usage is TRBV9 and J usage is TRBJ2-1, with TRBD1 identical over 7 bases. The CDR3 is 12 residues long. Germline V gives CDR1 SGDLS, CDR2 YYNGEE. After removal of 8 bases from V and 5 bases from J, the junction contained 4 bases not matched to a gene. The CDR3: CASTDRDNEQFF. CDR3 bases: TGTGCCAGTACCGACAGGGACAATGAGCAGTTCTTC.

The chain links TRBV18 to TRBJ1-5, with 10 bases matching TRBD1. The CDR3 contains 16 residues. V shed 3 bases, J shed 4 bases, and the junction held 6 bases outside the gene matches. Germline V lookup: CDR1 KGHSH, CDR2 LQKENI. DNA for the CDR3: TGTGCCAGCTCACCTCTGGGACAGGGGAGGAATCAGCCCCAGCATTTT. It encodes CASSPLGQGRNQPQHF.

The V and J genes are TRBV18 and TRBJ2-7; no clear D. V was clipped by 2 bases and J by 4 bases, with 12 bases between them. This CDR3 is 14 amino acids long. Germline V lookup: CDR1 KGHSH, CDR2 LQKENI. CDR3: CASSPDQTPYEQYV. The CDR3 bases are TGTGCCAGCTCACCAGATCAGACACCGTACGAGCAGTACGTC.

The sample holds one count of this clone. The chain recombines TRBV7-9 with TRBJ2-7; perhaps TRBD1 as D (8 bases). The CDR3 contains 15 residues. Trimming took 8 bases from V and 5 from J, leaving 22 bases between them. Germline loops: CDR1 SEHNR, CDR2 FQNEAQ (reference sequence). CDR3 sequence (DNA): TGTGCCAGCCCATGGAGAAACAGGGGGGGCAACGAGCAGTACTTC. Translated, it gives CASPWRNRGGNEQYF.

The J gene is TRBJ1-2, the V gene TRBV19; 11 nucleotides align to TRBD1. V shed 11 bases and J 3 bases; nucleotides not matched to a gene: 8. The CDR3 has 14 amino acids. CDR1 and CDR2 from the germline V gene are LNHDA and SQIVND (reference sequence). The CDR3 DNA follows: TGTGCCTCGGAGGGGGGACAGGGGGACTATGGCTACACCTTC. Translated: CASEGGQGDYGYTF.

This clone has only one observation. This sequence joins TRBV7-9 and TRBJ2-7; 7 bases are shared with TRBD2. From germline, CDR1 is SEHNR and CDR2 FQNEAQ (reference sequence). The CDR3 length is 16 residues. Germline trimming cut 4 bases from V and 3 bases from J; bases unmatched to any gene: 12. The CDR3 is CASSSSAGGNLYEQYF. The CDR3 DNA reads TGTGCCAGCAGCTCCTCAGCCGGGGGGAACCTCTACGAGCAGTACTTC. The full variable domain, rest sourced from reference TRBV7-9 and TRBJ2-7, is DTGVSQNPRHKITKRGQNVTFRCDPISEHNRLYWYRQTLGQGPEFLTYFQNEAQLEKSRLLSDRFSAERPKGSFSTLEIQRTEQGDSAMYLCASSSSAGGNLYEQYFGPGTRLTVT.

Regarding this clone: In the same sample, other DNA sequences code for this CDR3. V and J are TRBV7-3 and TRBJ2-1; 9 bases line up with TRBD1. Germline assignment: CDR1 SGHTA and CDR2 FQGTGA. With V trimmed by 4 bases and J by 4 bases, 8 bases remained unmatched. This CDR3 region has 16 residues. CDR3 in amino acids: CASSSEPGQGYNEQFF. As DNA, the CDR3 is TGTGCCAGCAGCTCTGAACCGGGACAGGGATACAATGAGCAGTTCTTC.